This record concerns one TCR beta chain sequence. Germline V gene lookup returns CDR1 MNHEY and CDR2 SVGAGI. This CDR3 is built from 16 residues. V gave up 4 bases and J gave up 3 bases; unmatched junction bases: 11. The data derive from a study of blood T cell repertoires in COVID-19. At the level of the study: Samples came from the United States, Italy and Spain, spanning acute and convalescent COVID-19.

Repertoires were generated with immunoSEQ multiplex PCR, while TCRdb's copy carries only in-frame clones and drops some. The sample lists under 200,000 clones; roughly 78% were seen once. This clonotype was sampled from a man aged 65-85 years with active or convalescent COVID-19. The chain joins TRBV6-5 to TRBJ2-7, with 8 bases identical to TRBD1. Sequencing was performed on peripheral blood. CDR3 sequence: CASSLGPGQAGYEQYF. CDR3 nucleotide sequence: TGTGCCAGCAGTTTGGGCCCGGGACAGGCCGGCTACGAGCAGTACTTC.